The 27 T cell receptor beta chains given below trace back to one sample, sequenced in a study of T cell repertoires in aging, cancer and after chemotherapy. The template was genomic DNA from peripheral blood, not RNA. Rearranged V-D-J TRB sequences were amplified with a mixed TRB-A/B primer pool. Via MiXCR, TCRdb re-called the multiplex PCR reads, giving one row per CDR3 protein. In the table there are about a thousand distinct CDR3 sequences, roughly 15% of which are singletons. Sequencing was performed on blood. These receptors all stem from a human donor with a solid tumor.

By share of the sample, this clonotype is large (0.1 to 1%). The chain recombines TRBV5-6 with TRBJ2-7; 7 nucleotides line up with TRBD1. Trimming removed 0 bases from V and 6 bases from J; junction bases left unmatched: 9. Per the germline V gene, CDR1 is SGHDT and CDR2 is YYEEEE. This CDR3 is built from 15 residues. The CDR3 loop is CASSLVSRGSGEQYF. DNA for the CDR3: TGTGCCAGCAGCTTGGTTTCCAGGGGGTCTGGCGAGCAGTACTTC.

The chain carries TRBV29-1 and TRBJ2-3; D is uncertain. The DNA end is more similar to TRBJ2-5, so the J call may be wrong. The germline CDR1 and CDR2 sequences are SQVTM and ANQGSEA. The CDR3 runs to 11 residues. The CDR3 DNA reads TGCAGCGGACTGGAACAAGAGACCCAGTACTTC. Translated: CSGLEQETQYF.

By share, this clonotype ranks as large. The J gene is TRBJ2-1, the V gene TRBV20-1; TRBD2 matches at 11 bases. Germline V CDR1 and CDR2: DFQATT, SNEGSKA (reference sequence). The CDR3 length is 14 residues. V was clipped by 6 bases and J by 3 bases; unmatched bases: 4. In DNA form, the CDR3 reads TGCAGTGCCGAGGGACTAGCGGACTACAATGAGCAGTTCTTC. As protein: CSAEGLADYNEQFF.

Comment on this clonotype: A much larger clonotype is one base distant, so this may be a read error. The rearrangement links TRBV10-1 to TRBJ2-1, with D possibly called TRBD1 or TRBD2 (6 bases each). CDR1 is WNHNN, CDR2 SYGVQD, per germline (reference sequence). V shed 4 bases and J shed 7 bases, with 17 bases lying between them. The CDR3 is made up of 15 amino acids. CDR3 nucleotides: TGCGCCAGCAGTGGAGAAGGGGGAGGTTATAATGAGCAGTTCTTC. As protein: CASSGEGGGYNEQFF.

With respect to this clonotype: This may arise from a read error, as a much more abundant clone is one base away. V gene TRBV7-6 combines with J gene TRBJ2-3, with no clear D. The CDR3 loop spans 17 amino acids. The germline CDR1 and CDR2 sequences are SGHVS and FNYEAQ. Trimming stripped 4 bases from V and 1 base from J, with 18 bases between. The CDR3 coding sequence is TGTGCCAGCAGCTCTTTCATCTCTGAGTCGGGCACAGATACGCAGTATTTT. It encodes CASSSFISESGTDTQYF.

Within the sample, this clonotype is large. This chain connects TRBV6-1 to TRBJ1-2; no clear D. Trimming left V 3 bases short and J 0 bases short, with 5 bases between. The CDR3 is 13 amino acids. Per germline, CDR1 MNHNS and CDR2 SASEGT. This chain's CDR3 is CASSESANYGYTF. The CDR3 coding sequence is TGTGCCAGCAGTGAGTCAGCTAACTATGGCTACACCTTC.

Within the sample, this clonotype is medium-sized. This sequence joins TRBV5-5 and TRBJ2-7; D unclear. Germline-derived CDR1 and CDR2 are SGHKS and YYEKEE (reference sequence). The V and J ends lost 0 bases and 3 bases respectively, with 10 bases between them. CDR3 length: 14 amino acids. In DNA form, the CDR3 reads TGTGCCAGCAGCTTGGCTCTGCAGAACTACGAGCAGTACTTC. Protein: CASSLALQNYEQYF.

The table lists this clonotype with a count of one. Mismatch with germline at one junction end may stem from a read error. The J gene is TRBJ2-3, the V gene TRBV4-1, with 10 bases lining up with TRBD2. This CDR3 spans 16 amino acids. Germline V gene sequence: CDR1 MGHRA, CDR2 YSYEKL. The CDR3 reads CASSQDKAGGPDTQYF. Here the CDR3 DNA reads TGTGCCAGCAGCCAAGATAAAGCGGGAGGGCCCGATACGCAGTATTTT.

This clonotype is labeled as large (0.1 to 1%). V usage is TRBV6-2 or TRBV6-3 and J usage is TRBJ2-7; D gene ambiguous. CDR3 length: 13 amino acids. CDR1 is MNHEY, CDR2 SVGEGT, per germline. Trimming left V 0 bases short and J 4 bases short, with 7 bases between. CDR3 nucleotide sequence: TGTGCCAGCAGTTACTCGACAAGTTACGAGCAGTACTTC. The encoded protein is CASSYSTSYEQYF.

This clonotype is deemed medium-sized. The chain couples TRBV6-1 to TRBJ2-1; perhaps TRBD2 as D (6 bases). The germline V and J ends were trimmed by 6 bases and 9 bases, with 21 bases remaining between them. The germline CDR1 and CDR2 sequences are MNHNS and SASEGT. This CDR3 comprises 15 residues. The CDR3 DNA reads TGTGCCAGCAGAACAGGCGGGACGGGCGATGGTGAGCAGTTCTTC. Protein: CASRTGGTGDGEQFF.

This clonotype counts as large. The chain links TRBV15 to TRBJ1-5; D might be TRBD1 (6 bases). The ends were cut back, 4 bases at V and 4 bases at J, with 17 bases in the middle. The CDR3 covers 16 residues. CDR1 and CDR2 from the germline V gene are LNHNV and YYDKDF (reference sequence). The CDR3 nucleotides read TGTGCCACCAGCACCCCCCACTGGGACACTAATCAGCCCCAGCATTTT. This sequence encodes CATSTPHWDTNQPQHF.

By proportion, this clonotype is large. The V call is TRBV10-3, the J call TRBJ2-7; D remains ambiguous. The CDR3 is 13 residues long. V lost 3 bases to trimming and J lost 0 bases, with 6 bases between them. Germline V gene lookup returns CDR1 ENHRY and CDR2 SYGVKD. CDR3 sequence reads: CAISDGDSYEQYF. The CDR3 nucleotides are TGTGCCATCAGTGATGGCGACTCCTACGAGCAGTACTTC.

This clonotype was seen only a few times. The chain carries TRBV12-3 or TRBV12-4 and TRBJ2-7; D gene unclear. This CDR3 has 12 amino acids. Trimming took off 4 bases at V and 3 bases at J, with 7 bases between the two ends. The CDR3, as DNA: TGTGCCAGCAGTTACTCACTCTACGAGCAGTACTTC. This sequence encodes CASSYSLYEQYF.

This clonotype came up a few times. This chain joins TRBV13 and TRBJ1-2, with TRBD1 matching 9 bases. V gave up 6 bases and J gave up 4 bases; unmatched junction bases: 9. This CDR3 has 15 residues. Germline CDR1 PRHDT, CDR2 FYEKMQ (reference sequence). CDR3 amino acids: CASSSSDRGFYGYTF. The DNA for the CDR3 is TGTGCCAGCAGTTCCTCGGACAGGGGATTCTATGGCTACACCTTC.

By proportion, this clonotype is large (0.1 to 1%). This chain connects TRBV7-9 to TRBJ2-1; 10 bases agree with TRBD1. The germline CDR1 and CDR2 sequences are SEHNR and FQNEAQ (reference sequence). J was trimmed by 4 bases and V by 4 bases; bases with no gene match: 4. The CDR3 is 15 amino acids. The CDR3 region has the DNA TGTGCCAGCAGCTCGACAGGGGGCTTATACAATGAGCAGTTCTTC. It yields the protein CASSSTGGLYNEQFF. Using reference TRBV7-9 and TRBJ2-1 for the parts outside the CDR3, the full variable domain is DTGVSQNPRHKITKRGQNVTFRCDPISEHNRLYWYRQTLGQGPEFLTYFQNEAQLEKSRLLSDRFSAERPKGSFSTLEIQRTEQGDSAMYLCASSSTGGLYNEQFFGPGTRLTVL.

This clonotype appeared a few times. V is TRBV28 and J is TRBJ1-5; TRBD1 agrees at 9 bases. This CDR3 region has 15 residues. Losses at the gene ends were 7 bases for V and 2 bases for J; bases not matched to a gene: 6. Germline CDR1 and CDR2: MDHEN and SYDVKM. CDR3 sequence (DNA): TGTGCCAGCAAAAACAGGGGGCAAGGCAATCAGCCCCAGCATTTT. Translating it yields CASKNRGQGNQPQHF. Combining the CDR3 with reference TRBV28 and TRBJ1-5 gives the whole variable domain DVKVTQSSRYLVKRTGEKVFLECVQDMDHENMFWYRQDPGLGLRLIYFSYDVKMKEKGDIPEGYSVSREKKERFSLILESASTNQTSMYLCASKNRGQGNQPQHFGDGTRLSIL.

The chain's CDR3 is CASSSGLAGIYNEQFF. The CDR3 DNA follows: TGTGCCAGCAGCTCGGGACTAGCGGGAATTTACAATGAGCAGTTCTTC. The rearrangement joins TRBV7-9 to TRBJ2-1, with TRBD2 identical over 13 bases. This CDR3 spans 16 amino acids. Germline CDR1 SEHNR, CDR2 FQNEAQ (reference sequence). V lost 4 bases to trimming and J lost 4 bases; unmatched junction nucleotides: 4.

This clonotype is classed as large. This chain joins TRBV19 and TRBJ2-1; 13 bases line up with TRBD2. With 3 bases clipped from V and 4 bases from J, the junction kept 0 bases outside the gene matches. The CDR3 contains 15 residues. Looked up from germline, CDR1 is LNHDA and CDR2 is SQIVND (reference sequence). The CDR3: CASSMGLAGYNEQFF. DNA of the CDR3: TGTGCCAGTAGTATGGGACTAGCGGGATACAATGAGCAGTTCTTC. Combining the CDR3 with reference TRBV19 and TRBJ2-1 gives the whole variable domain DGGITQSPKYLFRKEGQNVTLSCEQNLNHDAMYWYRQDPGQGLRLIYYSQIVNDFQKGDIAEGYSVSREKKESFPLTVTSAQKNPTAFYLCASSMGLAGYNEQFFGPGTRLTVL.

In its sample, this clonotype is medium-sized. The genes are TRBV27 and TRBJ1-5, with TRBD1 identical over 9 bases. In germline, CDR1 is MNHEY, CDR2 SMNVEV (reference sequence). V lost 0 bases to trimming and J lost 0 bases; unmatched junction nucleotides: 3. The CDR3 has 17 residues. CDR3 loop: CASSLSWTGASNQPQHF. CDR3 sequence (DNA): TGTGCCAGCAGTTTATCGTGGACAGGGGCTAGCAATCAGCCCCAGCATTTT.

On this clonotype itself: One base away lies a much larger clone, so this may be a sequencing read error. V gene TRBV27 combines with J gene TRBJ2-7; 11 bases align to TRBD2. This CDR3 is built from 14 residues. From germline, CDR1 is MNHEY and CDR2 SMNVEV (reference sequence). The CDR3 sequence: CACSPSGTSGEQYF. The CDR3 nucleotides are TGTGCCTGCAGCCCCTCCGGGACTAGCGGCGAGCAGTACTTC.

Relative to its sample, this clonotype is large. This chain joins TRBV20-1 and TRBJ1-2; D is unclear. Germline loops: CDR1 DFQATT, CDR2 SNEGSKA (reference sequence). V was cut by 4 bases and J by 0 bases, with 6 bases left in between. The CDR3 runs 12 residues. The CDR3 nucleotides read TGCAGTGCTATGATATCTAACTATGGCTACACCTTC. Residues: CSAMISNYGYTF.

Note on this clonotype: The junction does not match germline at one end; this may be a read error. CDR3 in amino acids: CASSRAGLAGANKQFF. CDR3 sequence (DNA): TGTGCCAGCAGTCGAGCGGGACTAGCGGGCGCCAATAAGCAGTTCTTC. The chain links TRBV6-1 to TRBJ2-1, with 12 bases aligning to TRBD2. The CDR3 sequence is 16 residues long. Germline V CDR1 and CDR2: MNHNS, SASEGT.

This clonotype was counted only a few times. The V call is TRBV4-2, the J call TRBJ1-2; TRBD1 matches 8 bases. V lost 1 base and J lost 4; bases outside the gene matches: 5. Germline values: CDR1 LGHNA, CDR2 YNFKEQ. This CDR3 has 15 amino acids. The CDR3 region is CASSQAGQGGYGYTF. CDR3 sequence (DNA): TGTGCCAGCAGCCAAGCCGGACAGGGTGGCTATGGCTACACCTTC.

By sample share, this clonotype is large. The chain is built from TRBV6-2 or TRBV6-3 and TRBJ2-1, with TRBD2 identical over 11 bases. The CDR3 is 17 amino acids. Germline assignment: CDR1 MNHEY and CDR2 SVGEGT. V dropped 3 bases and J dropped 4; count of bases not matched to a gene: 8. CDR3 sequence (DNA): TGTGCCAGCAGTTATCGAGGAGGACTAGCGGGTTACAATGAGCAGTTCTTC. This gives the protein CASSYRGGLAGYNEQFF.

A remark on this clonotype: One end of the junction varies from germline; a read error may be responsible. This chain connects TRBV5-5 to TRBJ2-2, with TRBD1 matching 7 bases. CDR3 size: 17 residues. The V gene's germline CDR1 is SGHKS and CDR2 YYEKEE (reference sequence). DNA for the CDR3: TGCGCCAGCAGCTCCGGGAACAGGGGACAGAACACCGGGGAGCTGTTTTTT. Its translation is CASSSGNRGQNTGELFF. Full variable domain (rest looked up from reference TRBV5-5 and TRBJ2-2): DAGVTQSPTHLIKTRGQQVTLRCSPISGHKSVSWYQQVLGQGPQFIFQYYEKEERGRGNFPDRFSARQFPNYSSELNVNALLLGDSALYLCASSSGNRGQNTGELFFGEGSRLTVL.

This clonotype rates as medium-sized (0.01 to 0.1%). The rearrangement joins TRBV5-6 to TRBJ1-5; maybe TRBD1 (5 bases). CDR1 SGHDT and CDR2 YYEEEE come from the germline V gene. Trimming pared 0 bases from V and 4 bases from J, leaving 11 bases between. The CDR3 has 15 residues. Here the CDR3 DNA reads TGTGCCAGCAGCTTGGGTGGCGGGGCAAATCAGCCCCAGCATTTT. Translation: CASSLGGGANQPQHF.

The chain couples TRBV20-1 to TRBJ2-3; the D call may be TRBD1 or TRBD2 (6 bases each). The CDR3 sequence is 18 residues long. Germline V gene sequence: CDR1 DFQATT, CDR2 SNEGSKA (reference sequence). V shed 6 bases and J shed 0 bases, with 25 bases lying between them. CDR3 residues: CSAPKTGAFRASTDTQYF. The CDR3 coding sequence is TGCAGTGCCCCCAAAACGGGGGCTTTTCGAGCTAGCACAGATACGCAGTATTTT.